This T cell receptor (beta chain) comes out of a study of somatic mutations in cytotoxic T cells in rheumatoid arthritis. Produced via immunoSEQ multiplex PCR; TCRdb's table is partial and in-frame only. The sample has 2,000 to 3,000 clones, 85% seen once. Study-level points and caveats: Within the rheumatoid arthritis patients, CD8+ clonality went up as age increased (Spearman r=0.49). The same was not true of the healthy controls.

A remark on this clone: The antigen is undetermined.

The length of the CDR3 is 13 residues. With 5 bases clipped from V and 5 bases from J, the junction kept 6 bases outside the gene matches. The germline V gene encodes CDR1 SQVTM and CDR2 ANQGSEA. What was sequenced was CD8+ T cells sorted from blood. The clonotype originates from a woman in her sixties or seventies with rheumatoid arthritis. The chain has TRBV29-1 and TRBJ2-7; TRBD1 matches at 10 bases. CDR3 DNA sequence: TGCAGCGTTCATCCGGGACAGGGGAACGAGCAGTACTTC. It specifies CSVHPGQGNEQYF.